One sample yielded the 24 T cell receptor beta chains listed below, sequenced in a study of T cells in Graves' hyperthyroidism and ophthalmopathy. TCR beta CDR3 regions were amplified from RNA transcripts. The HTBI primer set served for first-round RT-PCR of the TCR CDR3. Each CDR3 protein gets one entry after TCRdb re-called the multiplex PCR reads with MiXCR. The sample lists over 350,000 distinct CDR3 sequences, roughly 20% occurring once. Specimen: blood. These receptors originate from a man in his late teens or twenties with Graves' ophthalmopathy.

This clonotype was seen at least ten times. The chain joins TRBV7-9 to TRBJ1-1; the D is unclear. V dropped 4 bases and J dropped 1 base, with 7 bases sitting between them. CDR3 length: 13 residues. In germline, CDR1 is SEHNR, CDR2 FQNEAQ (reference sequence). CDR3 sequence (DNA): TGTGCCAGCAGCTCCGAGGAGAACACTGAAGCTTTCTTT. It is translated as CASSSEENTEAFF.

The sample holds a few counts of this clonotype. The chain joins TRBV4-1 to TRBJ1-5, with TRBD1 matching over 9 bases. Germline CDR1 and CDR2: MGHRA and YSYEKL. With V trimmed by 3 bases and J by 3 bases, 6 bases remained unmatched. The CDR3 sequence is 16 residues long. CDR3 in amino acids: CASSQVDRGVNQPQHF. DNA for the CDR3: TGCGCCAGCAGCCAGGTGGACAGGGGCGTCAATCAGCCCCAGCATTTT.

This clonotype occurred many times. The rearrangement links TRBV10-1 to TRBJ2-5; 10 positions match TRBD2. Germline CDR1 WNHNN, CDR2 SYGVQD (reference sequence). The CDR3 covers 20 residues. Germline trimming cut 0 bases from V and 3 bases from J; bases unmatched to any gene: 16. CDR3 in DNA: TGCGCCAGCAGTGAGTCAGGCGGCCCGGCTAGCGGGGGATCCGAAGAGACCCAGTACTTC. It yields the protein CASSESGGPASGGSEETQYF.

About this clonotype: At one boundary the junction diverges from the germline segment, which might be a read error. The chain couples TRBV6-5 to TRBJ1-4; D uncertain. Germline CDR1 MNHEY, CDR2 SVGAGI. This CDR3 is built from 13 residues. The CDR3 sequence: CVSSYSSGEKLFF. DNA for the CDR3: TGTGTCAGCAGTTACTCGAGCGGGGAAAAACTGTTTTTT.

Ten or more counts support this clonotype. This sequence joins TRBV12-3 or TRBV12-4 and TRBJ1-5; 7 nucleotides agree with TRBD1. The ends lost 4 bases at V and 4 bases at J; junction bases unmatched: 4. The CDR3 consists of 14 residues. The CDR3 here is CASSSTGANQPQHF. CDR3 sequence (DNA): TGTGCCAGCAGTTCAACAGGGGCGAATCAGCCCCAGCATTTT.

The V and J genes are TRBV6-1 and TRBJ2-7, with 7 bases lining up with TRBD1. The germline V gene has CDR1 MNHNS and CDR2 SASEGT. The CDR3 has 17 residues. The ends lost 8 bases at V and 0 bases at J; junction bases unmatched: 16. CDR3 sequence: CASRGPFLTGNSYEQYF. CDR3 DNA: TGTGCCAGCCGAGGGCCCTTCCTGACAGGGAACTCCTACGAGCAGTACTTC.

The chain joins TRBV7-9 to TRBJ2-1; TRBD2 agrees at 16 bases. Trimming took 7 bases from V and 3 from J; bases not matched to a gene: 12. Germline-derived CDR1 and CDR2 are SEHNR and FQNEAQ (reference sequence). The CDR3 consists of 19 residues. As DNA, the CDR3 is TGTGCCAGCAACAATCCGGGACTAGCGGGGGGGTACCTCTACAATGAGCAGTTCTTC. This codes for CASNNPGLAGGYLYNEQFF.

This clonotype came up many times. This chain links TRBV7-2 with TRBJ2-1; 15 positions agree with TRBD2. Losses at the gene ends were 3 bases for V and 8 bases for J; bases not matched to a gene: 5. The CDR3 length is 16 residues. Germline values: CDR1 SGHTA, CDR2 FQGNSA. The CDR3 DNA is TGTGCCAGCAGCTTCCCGGGACTAGCGGGGGGTGATGAGCAGTTCTTC. Amino acid sequence: CASSFPGLAGGDEQFF.

Ten or more counts support this clonotype. The J gene is TRBJ1-1, the V gene TRBV27; D is possibly TRBD1 (5 bases). The germline CDR1 and CDR2 sequences are MNHEY and SMNVEV (reference sequence). Trimming removed 8 bases at V and 5 bases at J, with 15 bases between. The CDR3 runs to 13 residues. The CDR3 DNA reads as TGTGCCAGCCGACGGAACCGGGGGACTGAAGCTTTCTTT. This sequence encodes CASRRNRGTEAFF.

There are many counts of this clonotype. The J gene is TRBJ1-6, the V gene TRBV7-8; D gene uncertain. The CDR3 has 13 residues. From germline, CDR1 is SGHVS and CDR2 FQNEAQ. V lost 3 bases, J lost 8 bases, and 8 bases lay in between. This CDR3 reads CASSLGGDSPLHF. CDR3 nucleotides: TGTGCCAGCAGCTTGGGTGGCGATTCACCCCTCCACTTT.

The chain recombines TRBV10-1 with TRBJ1-5; D might be TRBD1 (5 bases). V was cut by 4 bases and J by 0 bases, with 10 bases left in between. This CDR3 has 15 amino acids. CDR1 and CDR2 (germline): WNHNN, SYGVQD (reference sequence). CDR3 sequence (DNA): TGCGCCAGCAGTGGACGTCAGGGTAGCAATCAGCCCCAGCATTTT. This sequence encodes CASSGRQGSNQPQHF.

This clonotype was seen ten or more times. This rearrangement joins TRBV5-1 to TRBJ1-1; no definite D call. The V and J ends lost 3 bases and 4 bases respectively, with 7 bases between them. This CDR3 comprises 12 residues. Germline assignment: CDR1 SGHRS and CDR2 YFSETQ. The CDR3 is CASSYDATEAFF. In nucleotides, the CDR3 is TGCGCCAGCAGCTACGACGCCACTGAAGCTTTCTTT.

The rearrangement links TRBV20-1 to TRBJ2-2; perhaps TRBD1 as D (6 bases). V lost 1 base, J lost 5 bases, and 17 bases lay in between. Germline V gene sequence: CDR1 DFQATT, CDR2 SNEGSKA (reference sequence). This CDR3 is 16 amino acids long. Here the CDR3 reads CSARAPQGYSTGELFF. The CDR3 region has the DNA TGCAGTGCTAGAGCCCCACAGGGTTATTCGACCGGGGAGCTGTTTTTT.

This clonotype came up many times. The genes are TRBV7-6 and TRBJ2-5; 10 nucleotides match TRBD1. V shed 4 bases, J shed 4 bases, and the junction held 6 bases outside the gene matches. CDR3 length: 15 amino acids. CDR1 SGHVS and CDR2 FNYEAQ come from the germline V gene. Here the CDR3 reads CASSSGTGAGETQYF. CDR3 coding DNA: TGTGCCAGCAGCTCAGGGACAGGGGCGGGAGAGACCCAGTACTTC.

In this sample, this clonotype turned up many times. The chain combines TRBV7-2 with TRBJ2-1, with D tentatively TRBD1 (6 bases). The CDR3 covers 11 residues. V was trimmed by 7 bases and J by 7 bases, leaving 8 bases between them. Germline V lookup: CDR1 SGHTA, CDR2 FQGNSA. CDR3 nucleotide sequence: TGTGCCAGCACACAGGGTAATGAGCAGTTCTTC. Amino acids: CASTQGNEQFF.

This clonotype was recorded at least ten times. The rearrangement links TRBV6-5 to TRBJ1-2, with D perhaps matching TRBD1 (5 bases). The CDR3 is made up of 16 amino acids. The V and J ends lost 0 bases and 0 bases respectively, with 11 bases between them. CDR1 is MNHEY, CDR2 SVGAGI, per germline. The CDR3 reads CASSYSGQGTNYGYTF. The CDR3 DNA sequence: TGTGCCAGCAGTTACTCGGGGCAAGGGACTAACTATGGCTACACCTTC.

This clonotype occurred many times. This rearrangement joins TRBV29-1 to TRBJ2-3, with 12 bases identical to TRBD2. Germline trimming cut 8 bases from V and 6 bases from J; bases unmatched to any gene: 12. CDR1 is SQVTM, CDR2 ANQGSEA, per germline. The length of the CDR3 is 15 residues. In nucleotides, the CDR3 is TGCAGCCCCCTTCAACCTAGCGGGGGGGAGGATACGCAGTATTTT. Translated, it gives CSPLQPSGGEDTQYF.

In this sample, this clonotype turned up many times. CDR3 region: CSARTGHTEAFF. In DNA form, the CDR3 reads TGCAGCGCCCGGACAGGGCACACTGAAGCTTTCTTT. The rearrangement links TRBV29-1 to TRBJ1-1, with 8 bases matching TRBD1. The J segment lost 3 bases and the V segment lost 7 bases, leaving 4 bases of the junction unmatched. The length of the CDR3 is 12 residues. In germline, CDR1 is SQVTM, CDR2 ANQGSEA.

This clonotype was detected many times. V and J are TRBV2 and TRBJ1-2; a possible D gene is TRBD1 (6 bases). This CDR3 has 14 amino acids. V dropped 1 base and J dropped 4 bases, with 10 bases sitting between them. From germline, CDR1 is SNHLY and CDR2 FYNNEI. CDR3 in DNA: TGTGCCAGCAGTGAAGGGACAGCGGGCTATGGCTACACCTTC. Amino acids: CASSEGTAGYGYTF.

As concerns this clonotype: One base away lies a much larger clone, so this may be a sequencing read error. The genes are TRBV7-3 and TRBJ2-2; D possibly corresponds to TRBD1 (6 bases). The CDR3 extends over 14 amino acids. Per germline, CDR1 SGHTA and CDR2 FQGTGA. CDR3 DNA: TGTGCCAGCAGCCCAGGGGATAGGACCGGGGAGCCGTTTTTT. As protein: CASSPGDRTGEPFF. The full variable domain, its missing parts supplied by reference TRBV7-3 and TRBJ2-2, is GAGVSQTPSNKVTEKGKYVELRCDPISGHTALYWYRQSLGQGPEFLIYFQGTGAADDSGLPNDRFFAVRPEGSVSTLKIQRTERGDSAVYLCASSPGDRTGEPFFGEGSRLTVL.

This clonotype showed up just a few times. The genes are TRBV27 and TRBJ2-2; 13 positions match TRBD2. The CDR3 runs to 15 residues. In germline, CDR1 is MNHEY, CDR2 SMNVEV (reference sequence). Trimming removed 2 bases from V and 6 bases from J; junction bases left unmatched: 0. Here the CDR3 DNA reads TGTGCCAGCAGTTTAGGGACTAGCGGGGCCGGGGAGCTGTTTTTT. As protein: CASSLGTSGAGELFF.

This clonotype was seen a single time. The chain employs TRBV18 and TRBJ1-2; D not certain. The CDR3 has 15 amino acids. CDR1 KGHSH and CDR2 LQKENI come from the germline V gene. Trimming stripped 2 bases from V and 2 bases from J, with 12 bases between. The CDR3 DNA reads as TGTGCCAGCTCACCAAGATATGCAGGAAACTATGGCTACACCTTC. Its translation: CASSPRYAGNYGYTF.

The rearrangement links TRBV25-1 to TRBJ2-6; 11 bases are shared with TRBD1. This CDR3 is built from 22 residues. CDR1 MGHDK and CDR2 SYGVNS come from the germline V gene. V lost 3 bases, J lost 0 bases, and 16 bases stayed unmatched. In nucleotides, the CDR3 is TGTGCCAGCAGTGATACCACCGGGACAGGGGGTCAATCCGGCTCTGGGGCCAACGTCCTGACTTTC. The encoded protein is CASSDTTGTGGQSGSGANVLTF. The variable domain in full, completed from reference TRBV25-1 and TRBJ2-6, reads EADIYQTPRYLVIGTGKKITLECSQTMGHDKMYWYQQDPGMELHLIHYSYGVNSTEKGDLSSESTVSRIRTEHFPLTLESARPSHTSQYLCASSDTTGTGGQSGSGANVLTFGAGSRLTVL.

The chain couples TRBV27 to TRBJ2-4, with D possibly being TRBD1 (6 bases). CDR3 size: 15 residues. Trimming pared 4 bases from V and 2 bases from J, leaving 12 bases between. Germline V gene data show CDR1 as MNHEY and CDR2 as SMNVEV (reference sequence). CDR3 in DNA: TGTGCCAGCAGTTCGGGGACAAGATCCAAAAACATTCAGTACTTC. It translates to CASSSGTRSKNIQYF.